This T cell receptor (beta chain) came from a study of blood T cell repertoires in COVID-19 (TCRdb year 2020). Notes on the research overall: Collaborator samples came from the United States, Italy and Spain and covered acute and convalescent phases of COVID-19. The material from the prospective study consisted of cDNA or gDNA derived from T cells, B-cell-depleted T cells, or PBMCs. Subjects who had been exposed to COVID-19, were actively infected with it, or had recovered from it provided the deeply sampled blood TCRbeta repertoires that made up the dataset. The repertoires were made available in a free public database intended to serve as a resource for research on the immune response to SARS-CoV-2. The samples were drawn from the first 160 participants of the ongoing ImmuneRACE study and from over 950 subjects provided by 6 global collaborators. Sample metadata almost always included a de-identified subject ID, COVID-19 status, age in years and sex. HLA class I and class II types, where available, came from metadata supplied by the sample provider rather than from assay-based typing. General conclusions and limits of the study: The amount of clinical and demographic metadata varied by source and participant and was provided uncurated.

CDR1 MNHEY and CDR2 SMNVEV are derived from the germline V gene (reference sequence). From the cysteine up to the phenylalanine, the CDR3 has a length of 18 residues. CDR3 DNA is the only sequence kept; it has 54 bases, read in frame from the first base. At the junction V is shortened by 7 bases and J by 5 bases; bases outside the gene matches: 15. TCRbeta CDR3 regions were amplified from genomic DNA by means of the immunoSEQ Assay, a bias-controlled multiplex PCR. The authors' analysis ran thus. The number of nucleated cells in each sample was estimated by amplification of reference gene primers within the assay. Sequence reads were collapsed and filtered to measure the absolute abundance of every unique TCRbeta CDR3 rearrangement. For each sample, productive Simpson clonality was calculated as the square root of Simpson's diversity index over productive rearrangements. Entries here come from immuneACCESS through TCRdb and include only in-frame sequences with V and J called. Some clones fail to appear in such tables; in the studies checked, an unresolved V gene covers under half of the shortfall, and the cause of the remainder is unknown. That table gives V, J and clone size, and the DNA gave D and trimming. The sample profile shows approximately 300,000 clones; 70% to 90% of them were found once. The ten largest clones represent around 5.9% of the sample.

Participants in the prospective study were aged roughly 18 to 89 years, lived in 20 to 30 United States geographic areas, and enrolled through a virtual design. In the prospective study, participants were assigned to cohorts based on the clinical history participants reported in a screening survey and a study questionnaire. ImmuneRACE Cohort 3 recovered participants were defined by two consecutive negative NP/OP PCR tests, healthcare professional clearance, or symptom resolution. In the prospective study, whole blood, serum and a nasopharyngeal or oropharyngeal swab were collected from each participant by mobile phlebotomists. Participants in the prospective study had the option to provide additional blood draws and questionnaires over a roughly 2-month period. Before DNA extraction, blood samples from the prospective study were shipped at room temperature or frozen. To note about this clone: Its cognate antigen has yet to be identified. No per-base quality is available; no much larger clone lies one base away.

The sequencing sample was made of PBMCs or T cells enriched from blood (not recorded which). The TCR comes from a woman aged 25 to 39 who had recovered from COVID-19. The chain couples TRBV27 to TRBJ2-1; TRBD2 fits 12 bases in the junction. The nucleotide sequence is given as TGTGCCAGCACCCTAGCGGGGGGGCCTAGTGTGCTAAACAATGAGCAGTTCTTC. This codes for CASTLAGGPSVLNNEQFF.